This TCR beta chain was recorded in a study of response to subunit inactivated influenza vaccine. Findings of the study overall: The authors put forward the suggestion that each seasonal influenza vaccination may bring in only a limited number of new T cells.

V lost 5 bases, J lost 5 bases, and 9 bases lay in between. The CDR3 covers 13 residues. TCRdb reprocessed the RT-PCR reads via MiXCR and lists one record per CDR3 protein. This repertoire shows 800,000 to 1,000,000 distinct CDR3 sequences, roughly 20% found once; its top ten account for 10% to 13%. A word on this clonotype: Its antigen is undetermined.

This receptor was identified in a man aged 45 to 65 who received an inactivated influenza vaccine. The chain joins TRBV12-3 or TRBV12-4 to TRBJ2-2; TRBD1 is a possible D gene (5 bases). Specimen: PBMCs from blood, collected about 5 days after vaccination. As DNA, the CDR3 is TGTGCCAGCAGTCGGACACGAACCGGGGAGCTGTTTTTT. The encoded protein is CASSRTRTGELFF.